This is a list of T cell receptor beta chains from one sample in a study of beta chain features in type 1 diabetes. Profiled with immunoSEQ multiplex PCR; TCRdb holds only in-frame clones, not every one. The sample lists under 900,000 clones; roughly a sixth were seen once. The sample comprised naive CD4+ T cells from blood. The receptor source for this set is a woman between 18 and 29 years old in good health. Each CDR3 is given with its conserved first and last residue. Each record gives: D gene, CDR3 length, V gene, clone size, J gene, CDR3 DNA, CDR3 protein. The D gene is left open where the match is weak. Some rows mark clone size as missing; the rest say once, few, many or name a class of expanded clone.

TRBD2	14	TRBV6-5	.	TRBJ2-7	TGTGCCAGCAGTTACTCGAGCGGGGGGGACGAGCAGTACTTC	CASSYSSGGDEQYF
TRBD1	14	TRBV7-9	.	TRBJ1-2	TGTGCCAGCAGGATCGGGACAGGGGACTATGGCTACACCTTC	CASRIGTGDYGYTF
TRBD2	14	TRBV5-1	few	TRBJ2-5	TGCGCCAGCAGCCCGGATAGCGGGAGAGAGACCCAGTACTTC	CASSPDSGRETQYF
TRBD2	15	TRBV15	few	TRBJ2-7	TGTGCCACCAGCAGAGTAGCGGGAAGCTCCTACGAGCAGTACTTC	CATSRVAGSSYEQYF
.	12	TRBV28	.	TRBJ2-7	TGTGCCAGCAGTTTCCGAAGGGGAGAGCAGTACTTC	CASSFRRGEQYF
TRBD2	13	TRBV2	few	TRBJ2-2	TGTGCCAGCAATGGACTAGCGGGAGGGGAGCTGTTTTTT	CASNGLAGGELFF
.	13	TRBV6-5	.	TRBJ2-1	TGTGCCAGCAGTTACGGGGGGAGGCGGGAGCAGTTCTTC	CASSYGGRREQFF
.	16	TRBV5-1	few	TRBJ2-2	TGCGCCAGCCGTCAACGGGGGGCCCTGGGAACCGGGGAGCTGTTTTTT	CASRQRGALGTGELFF
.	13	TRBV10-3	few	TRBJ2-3	TGTGCCATCAGGAGCGGAAGCACAGATACGCAGTATTTT	CAIRSGSTDTQYF
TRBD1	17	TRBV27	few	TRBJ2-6	TGTGCCAGCAGACATGGGACAGGGGGCTCTGGGGCCAACGTCCTGACTTTC	CASRHGTGGSGANVLTF
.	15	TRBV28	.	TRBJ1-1	TGTGCCAGCAGTTTTCTCGGAGTGTGGAGCACTGAAGCTTTCTTT	CASSFLGVWSTEAFF
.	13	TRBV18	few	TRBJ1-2	TGTGCCAGCTCACCAGGCGGCGTCTATGGCTACACCTTC	CASSPGGVYGYTF
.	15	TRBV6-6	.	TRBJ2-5	TGTGCCAGCAAGTTAACTGGGCCCCATGGGAAGACCCAGTACTTC	CASKLTGPHGKTQYF
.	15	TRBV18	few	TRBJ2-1	TGTGCCAGCTCACCACCACTGGCAGTGAGGAGTGAGCAGTTCTTC	CASSPPLAVRSEQFF
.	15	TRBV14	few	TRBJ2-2	TGTGCCAGCAGCCAGGCCTCAGGGGGGGCCGGGGAGCTGTTTTTT	CASSQASGGAGELFF
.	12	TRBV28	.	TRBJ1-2	TGTGCCAGCAGTTTTAGCAGCTATGGCTACACCTTC	CASSFSSYGYTF
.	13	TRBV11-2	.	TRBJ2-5	TGTGCCAGCAGCCAGACAGGGAGGGAGACCCAGTACTTC	CASSQTGRETQYF
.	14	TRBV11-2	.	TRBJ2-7	TGTGCCAGCAGCTTACTACAGAGGGGCTACGAGCAGTACTTC	CASSLLQRGYEQYF
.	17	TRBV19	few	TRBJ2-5	TGTGCCAGTAGTATGGTTGGGCCAGGGCAGTACCAAGAGACCCAGTACTTC	CASSMVGPGQYQETQYF
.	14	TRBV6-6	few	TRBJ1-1	TGTGCCAGCAGTTTTCCCGGAGAGGGCACTGAAGCTTTCTTT	CASSFPGEGTEAFF
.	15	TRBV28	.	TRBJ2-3	TGTGCCAGCAGTTTTGCTACGACTAGCACAGATACGCAGTATTTT	CASSFATTSTDTQYF
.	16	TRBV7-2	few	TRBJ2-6	TGTGCCAGCAGCTTAGTCCCTCAGGCTGGGGCCAACGTCCTGACTTTC	CASSLVPQAGANVLTF
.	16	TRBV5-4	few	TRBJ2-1	TGTGCCAGCAGCAGACAACAGGCCCCGAGGAGCAATGAGCAGTTCTTC	CASSRQQAPRSNEQFF
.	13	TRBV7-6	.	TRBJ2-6	TGTGCCAGCAGCTCCCAGCATGTCAACGTCCTGACTTTC	CASSSQHVNVLTF
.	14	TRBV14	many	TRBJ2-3	TGTGCCAGCAGCCACCCCAGACTCACAGATACGCAGTATTTT	CASSHPRLTDTQYF
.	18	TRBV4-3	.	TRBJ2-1	TGCGCCAGCAGCCAAGATATACGCGGGAGGAAGGGGGCCAATGAGCAGTTCTTC	CASSQDIRGRKGANEQFF